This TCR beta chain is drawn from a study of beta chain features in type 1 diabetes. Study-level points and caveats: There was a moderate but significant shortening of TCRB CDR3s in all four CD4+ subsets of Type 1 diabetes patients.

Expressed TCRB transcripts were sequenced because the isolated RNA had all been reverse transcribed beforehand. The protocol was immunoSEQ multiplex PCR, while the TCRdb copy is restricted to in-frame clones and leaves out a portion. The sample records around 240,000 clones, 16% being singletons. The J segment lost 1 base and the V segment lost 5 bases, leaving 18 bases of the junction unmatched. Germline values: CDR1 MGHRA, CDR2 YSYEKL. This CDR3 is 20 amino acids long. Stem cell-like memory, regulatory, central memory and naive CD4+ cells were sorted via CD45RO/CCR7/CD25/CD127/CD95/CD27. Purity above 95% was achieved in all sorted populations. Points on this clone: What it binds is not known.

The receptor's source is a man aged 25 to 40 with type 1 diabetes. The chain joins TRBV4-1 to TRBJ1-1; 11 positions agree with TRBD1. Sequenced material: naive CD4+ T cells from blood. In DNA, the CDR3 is TGCGCCAGCAGCAAGAGGACAGGGGGCGCCGGTCAGATGGCGAACACTGAAGCTTTCTTT. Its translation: CASSKRTGGAGQMANTEAFF.